This T cell receptor beta chain was documented in a study of T cells in Graves' hyperthyroidism and ophthalmopathy. There were TCR beta CDR3 regions amplified from RNA transcripts. First-round RT-PCR targeting the TCR CDR3 was performed with the HTBI primer set. TCRdb independently ran MiXCR on the multiplex PCR reads; one entry per CDR3 protein. The sample consists of roughly 280,000 distinct CDR3 sequences, around 15% of them appearing once. This clonotype was seen once. This may come from a read error, since a much larger clone is one base off. The CDR3 has 17 amino acids. V shed 1 base and J shed 4 bases, with 15 bases lying between them. The germline CDR1 and CDR2 sequences are KGHDR and SFDVKD.

The receptor comes from a woman between 55 and 75 years old with Graves' ophthalmopathy. This chain uses TRBV24-1 with TRBJ2-2; the D call may be TRBD1 or TRBD2 (5 bases each). Sequenced material: blood. DNA for the CDR3: TGTGCCACCAGTGATTTTGGGGGTACCGCGAGCACCGGGGAGCTGTTTTTT. It encodes CATSDFGGTASTGELFF.